The clone carrying this T cell receptor (beta chain) was found once. This record comes from a study of blood T cell repertoires in COVID-19. About the study: COVID-19 samples from acute and convalescent phases originated in the United States, Italy and Spain. T cells, B-cell-depleted T cells, or PBMCs provided the cDNA or gDNA that served as material.

Trimming at V came to 5 bases and at J to 4 bases, leaving 7 bases not matched to a gene. This CDR3 has 14 residues. The germline V gene encodes CDR1 SGHAT and CDR2 FQNNGV. In the source study's methods: Quantification of nucleated cells was approximated via reference gene primer amplification. TCRdb's table, derived via immunoSEQ multiplex PCR, lists solely in-frame clones and lacks some. Clone size and the V and J calls come from that table; the DNA yielded D and trimming. Found here are 150,000 or so clones, just under 85% of them singletons; the top ten hold over 25%. The TCR was taken from a woman aged 55-75 years with acute or convalescent COVID-19. This chain links TRBV11-2 with TRBJ1-2, with 7 bases aligning to TRBD1. Sequencing was performed on peripheral blood. The DNA of the CDR3 is TGTGCCAGCAGCATTACAGGGGCGGGCTATGGCTACACCTTC. This codes for CASSITGAGYGYTF.